This passage covers 21 T cell receptor beta chains from one sample sequenced in a study of control samples from healthy donors and cancer patients (TCRdb year 2020). The protocol used for the library was the immunoSEQ multiplex PCR assay. TCRdb took over this immuneACCESS table, retaining in-frame rearrangements with V and J assigned. Such tables are incomplete; in checked studies, under half of the missing clones stem from an unresolved V gene, and the remainder is unexplained. The sample profile shows over 150,000 clones; about 91% of them were found once. The top ten clones comprise just over 2% of the sample. Material: blood. The source is a woman between 40 and 50 years old in good health.

This clone was observed once. This chain joins TRBV11-2 and TRBJ1-1; D is ambiguous. This CDR3 region has 16 residues. Germline assignment: CDR1 SGHAT and CDR2 FQNNGV. V was trimmed by 1 base and J by 10 bases, leaving 22 bases between them. The CDR3 region has the DNA TGTGCCAGCAGCTTAGGGTTCTTGGGCAGGCAACTCGCAGCTTTCTTT. Translating gives CASSLGFLGRQLAAFF.

The chain uses TRBV6-4 and TRBJ2-4; possible D gene TRBD1, 6 bases. Germline V lookup: CDR1 MRHNA, CDR2 SNTAGT. Trimming cost V 10 bases and J 16 bases, with 17 bases left between them. This CDR3 region has 10 residues. CDR3: CATHRENQYF. The CDR3 DNA reads as TGTGCCACGCACAGGGAAAATCAATACTTC.

This chain joins TRBV28 and TRBJ2-2, with a weak D call TRBD1 (6 bases). Trimming stripped 6 bases from V and 0 bases from J, with 17 bases between. Germline loops: CDR1 MDHEN, CDR2 SYDVKM. The CDR3 extends over 17 amino acids. This CDR3 reads CASSLDRWASNTGELFF. Here the CDR3 DNA reads TGTGCCAGCAGCTTAGACAGGTGGGCTTCGAACACCGGGGAGCTGTTTTTT.

V gene TRBV28 combines with J gene TRBJ2-1; no definite D call. CDR3 length: 15 amino acids. Trimming pared 8 bases from V and 4 bases from J, leaving 18 bases between. CDR1 is MDHEN and CDR2 is SYDVKM in the germline V gene. CDR3 nucleotide sequence: TGTGCCAGCCGCCCCACCGCCCTGGCATACAATGAGCAGTTCTTC. It codes for CASRPTALAYNEQFF.

This CDR3 is CASSEWGTTNYGYTF. The CDR3 nucleotides read TGTGCCAGCAGTGAATGGGGGACCACTAACTATGGCTACACCTTC. V usage is TRBV6-1 and J usage is TRBJ1-2; a possible D gene is TRBD1 (5 bases). The CDR3 covers 15 residues. CDR1 and CDR2 (germline): MNHNS, SASEGT. Trimming took 2 bases from V and 0 from J, leaving 10 bases between them.

The chain links TRBV7-9 to TRBJ1-3, with TRBD1 identical over 7 bases. Trimming removed 5 bases from V and 0 bases from J; junction bases left unmatched: 13. This CDR3 has 18 residues. The germline CDR1 and CDR2 sequences are SEHNR and FQNEAQ (reference sequence). In DNA form, the CDR3 reads TGTGCCAGCAGCGCACGAATCGATCGACAGGGCTCTGGAAACACCATATATTTT. As protein: CASSARIDRQGSGNTIYF.

The V and J genes are TRBV19 and TRBJ2-7; D gene uncertain. CDR1 and CDR2 from the germline V gene are LNHDA and SQIVND (reference sequence). This CDR3 has 13 residues. The ends were cut back, 3 bases at V and 7 bases at J, with 13 bases in the middle. In DNA form, the CDR3 reads TGTGCCAGTAGTATTGTAAGTTTTAAGGAGCAGTACTTC. Residues: CASSIVSFKEQYF.

The CDR3 region has the DNA TGTGCCAGCACCTATACTGCAGGACTCCTGAACTATGGCTACACCTTC. Translated: CASTYTAGLLNYGYTF. This rearrangement joins TRBV27 to TRBJ1-2; no definite D call. Deletions cut 7 bases from V and 2 bases from J, with 20 bases between. Per germline, CDR1 MNHEY and CDR2 SMNVEV (reference sequence). CDR3 size: 16 residues.

CDR3 sequence: CASSLAGGEETQYF. In DNA, the CDR3 is TGTGCCAGCAGCTTGGCCGGGGGAGAAGAGACCCAGTACTTC. The J gene is TRBJ2-5, the V gene TRBV5-6; D might be TRBD2 (6 bases). The CDR3 contains 14 residues. V lost 0 bases, J lost 3 bases, and 9 bases lay in between. CDR1 and CDR2 from the germline V gene are SGHDT and YYEEEE.

This chain joins TRBV29-1 and TRBJ1-2; the match to TRBD1 covers 7 bases. CDR1 and CDR2 (germline): SQVTM, ANQGSEA. This CDR3 is built from 13 residues. V lost 7 bases to trimming and J lost 3 bases; unmatched junction nucleotides: 8. CDR3 residues: CSARQGPYYGYTF. The DNA of the CDR3 is TGCAGCGCAAGACAGGGACCCTACTATGGCTACACCTTC.

CDR3 sequence (DNA): TGTGCCAGCAGGGGGAATGGGGGGGCGGAAAAACTGTTTTTT. Translated, it gives CASRGNGGAEKLFF. The chain employs TRBV6-5 and TRBJ1-4, with a possible D match to TRBD1 (6 bases). This CDR3 is 14 amino acids long. Germline V gene lookup returns CDR1 MNHEY and CDR2 SVGAGI. Trimming pared 6 bases from V and 8 bases from J, leaving 16 bases between.

The rearrangement uses TRBV11-2 and TRBJ1-1; no firm D call. The germline V gene encodes CDR1 SGHAT and CDR2 FQNNGV. CDR3 size: 13 residues. V lost 3 bases and J 4 bases, leaving 9 bases between the germline ends. The CDR3 sequence: CASSFSGSTEAFF. The CDR3 nucleotides are TGTGCCAGCAGCTTTTCTGGGAGCACTGAAGCTTTCTTT. Together with reference TRBV11-2 and TRBJ1-1, the CDR3 gives the full variable domain: EAGVAQSPRYKIIEKRQSVAFWCNPISGHATLYWYQQILGQGPKLLIQFQNNGVVDDSQLPKDRFSAERLKGVDSTLKIQPAKLEDSAVYLCASSFSGSTEAFFGQGTRLTVV.

The chain combines TRBV14 with TRBJ2-6; D remains ambiguous. CDR1 is SGHDN, CDR2 FVKESK, per germline. The ends were cut back, 2 bases at V and 1 base at J, with 18 bases in the middle. CDR3 size: 19 residues. The CDR3 is CASSQTHEIWASGANVLTF. DNA for the CDR3: TGTGCCAGCAGCCAAACACATGAGATTTGGGCATCTGGGGCCAACGTCCTGACTTTC.

The rearrangement links TRBV28 to TRBJ2-5; TRBD1 aligns across 8 bases. With V trimmed by 4 bases and J by 2 bases, 6 bases remained unmatched. This CDR3 is built from 15 residues. Germline assignment: CDR1 MDHEN and CDR2 SYDVKM. As DNA, the CDR3 is TGTGCCAGCAGTTCGCAGGGGGCCGGTCAAGAGACCCAGTACTTC. Amino acids: CASSSQGAGQETQYF.

This clone was seen just once. The rearrangement uses TRBV3-1 (or the pseudogene TRBV3-2) and TRBJ1-5; the D is unclear. Trimming left V 0 bases short and J 2 bases short, with 8 bases between. Germline-derived CDR1 and CDR2 are LGHDT and YNNKEL (reference sequence). This CDR3 spans 15 amino acids. CDR3 nucleotide sequence: TGTGCCAGCAGCCAAGACTTACACGGCAATCAGCCCCAGCATTTT. Residues: CASSQDLHGNQPQHF.

J is TRBJ1-1 and V is TRBV6-4; D is uncertain. Germline CDR1 reads MRHNA; CDR2 reads SNTAGT. The CDR3 is 13 amino acids. V was pared by 3 bases and J by 3 bases, with 8 bases between. CDR3 amino acids: CASSEEVYTEAFF. In nucleotides, the CDR3 is TGTGCCAGCAGTGAAGAGGTATACACTGAAGCTTTCTTT.

The chain uses TRBV19 and TRBJ2-1; 7 positions agree with TRBD2. Germline CDR1 LNHDA, CDR2 SQIVND (reference sequence). The CDR3 totals 14 residues. After removal of 7 bases from V and 6 bases from J, the junction contained 9 bases not matched to a gene. CDR3 in amino acids: CASKIRGVVNEQFF. CDR3 sequence (DNA): TGTGCCAGTAAGATACGGGGGGTTGTCAATGAGCAGTTCTTC.

The chain joins TRBV9 to TRBJ2-3, with 10 bases matching TRBD2. CDR3 length equals 17 residues. Per the germline V gene, CDR1 is SGDLS and CDR2 is YYNGEE. The V and J ends lost 0 bases and 6 bases, in that order; junction bases with no gene match: 10. The CDR3 is CASSVAVSGGRMDTQYF. The CDR3 DNA follows: TGTGCCAGCAGCGTAGCGGTTAGCGGGGGGCGGATGGATACGCAGTATTTT.

This sequence joins TRBV19 and TRBJ2-7; 8 bases fit TRBD1. The CDR3 is 16 amino acids. The J segment lost 1 base and the V segment lost 0 bases, leaving 5 bases of the junction unmatched. Germline V gene data show CDR1 as LNHDA and CDR2 as SQIVND (reference sequence). The CDR3 DNA reads as TGTGCCAGTAGTATAGATCCCCGGGACAGGTCCTACGAGCAGTACTTC. It yields the protein CASSIDPRDRSYEQYF.

The CDR3 nucleotides are TGTGCCAGCAGCTTGGGGGGACAGACATTCTATGGCTACACCTTC. Translating it yields CASSLGGQTFYGYTF. The gene calls are TRBV5-6 and TRBJ1-2, with 7 bases aligning to TRBD1. The J segment lost 4 bases and the V segment lost 0 bases, leaving 6 bases of the junction unmatched. CDR3 length equals 15 residues. Germline CDR1 and CDR2: SGHDT and YYEEEE.

This clone was seen only a few times. The V call is TRBV7-3, the J call TRBJ2-7; 8 bases fit TRBD1. J lost 3 bases, V lost 5 bases, and 6 bases had no gene match. CDR3 length equals 14 residues. The germline CDR1 and CDR2 sequences are SGHTA and FQGTGA. CDR3 protein: CASSIGTGRYEQYF. The CDR3 DNA follows: TGTGCCAGCAGCATCGGGACAGGCCGCTACGAGCAGTACTTC.